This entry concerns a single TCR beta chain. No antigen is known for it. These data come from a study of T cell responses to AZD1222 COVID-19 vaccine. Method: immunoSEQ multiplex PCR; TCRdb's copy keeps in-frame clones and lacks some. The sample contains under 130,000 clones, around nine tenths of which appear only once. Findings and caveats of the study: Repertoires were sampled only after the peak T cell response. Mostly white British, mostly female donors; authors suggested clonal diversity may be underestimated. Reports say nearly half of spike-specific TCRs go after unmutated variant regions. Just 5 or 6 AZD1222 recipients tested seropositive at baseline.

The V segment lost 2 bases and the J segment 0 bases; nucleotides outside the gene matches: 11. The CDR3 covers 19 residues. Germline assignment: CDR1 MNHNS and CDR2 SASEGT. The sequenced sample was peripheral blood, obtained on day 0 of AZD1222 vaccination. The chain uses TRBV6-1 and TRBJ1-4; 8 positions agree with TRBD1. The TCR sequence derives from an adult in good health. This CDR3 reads CASSERDRGMMATNEKLFF. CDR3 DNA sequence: TGTGCCAGCAGTGAACGAGACAGGGGAATGATGGCAACTAATGAAAAACTGTTTTTT.